The next 27 T cell receptor beta chains were all read from a single sample in a study of early T cells in non-severe SARS-CoV-2 infection. Using its own MiXCR run on the 5' RACE reads, TCRdb lists one record per CDR3 protein. The profile shows about 84,000 distinct CDR3 sequences, 9.5% to 13% of them singletons. Sequencing was done on a sample of whole blood. These TCRs come from an adult who was a healthcare worker with PCR-confirmed SARS-CoV-2 infection or an uninfected control (not recorded which).

This clonotype was seen repeatedly, ten times or more. The rearrangement links TRBV19 to TRBJ2-2, with D hard to call. The CDR3 is 12 amino acids. Germline assignment: CDR1 LNHDA and CDR2 SQIVND (reference sequence). Deletions cut 1 base from V and 9 bases from J, with 6 bases between. In DNA form, the CDR3 reads TGTGCCAGTAGTATAGGGAACAGGGAGCTGTTTTTT. Translated, it gives CASSIGNRELFF.

This clonotype came up a few times. This chain joins TRBV2 and TRBJ2-3, with 7 bases fitting TRBD2. V lost 7 bases and J lost 4; bases outside the gene matches: 2. The CDR3 runs 12 residues. The germline CDR1 and CDR2 sequences are SNHLY and FYNNEI. The CDR3 is CASKRGSDTQYF. The CDR3 bases are TGTGCCAGCAAGCGGGGATCAGATACGCAGTATTTT.

This clonotype has a handful of counts. The chain employs TRBV4-1 and TRBJ1-1; 7 nucleotides line up with TRBD1. Trimming cost V 2 bases and J 5 bases; bases outside gene matches: 8. The CDR3 has 15 residues. Germline loops: CDR1 MGHRA, CDR2 YSYEKL. Here the CDR3 DNA reads TGCGCCAGCAGCCAAAGGGACACAGGGGAAACTGAAGCTTTCTTT. Translating gives CASSQRDTGETEAFF.

The chain uses TRBV21-1 and TRBJ2-7; TRBD1, the table's D call, lacks a check against the DNA. TRBV21-1 is a pseudogene. The CDR3 has 15 amino acids. The CDR3: CASSRTTGQTYEQYF. CDR3 DNA: TGTGCCAGCAGCAGAACGACAGGCCAGACTTACGAGCAGTACTTC.

This clonotype was counted many times. The rearrangement joins TRBV9 to TRBJ2-7, with 8 bases matching TRBD2. CDR3 length: 16 amino acids. Per germline, CDR1 SGDLS and CDR2 YYNGEE. V lost 4 bases to trimming and J lost 2 bases; unmatched junction nucleotides: 11. Here the CDR3 reads CASSPGRAGVPYEQYF. The DNA of the CDR3 is TGTGCCAGCAGCCCGGGAAGAGCGGGGGTGCCCTACGAGCAGTACTTC.

This clonotype showed up many times. The genes are TRBV3-1 and TRBJ2-1; D is possibly TRBD1 or TRBD2 (5 bases each). Trimming removed 1 base from V and 5 bases from J, with 27 bases in between. Germline CDR1 is LGHDT and CDR2 is YNNKEL (reference sequence). The CDR3 is 20 residues long. The CDR3 nucleotides are TGTGCCAGCAGCCAAGGGTCAGGTCCGGGACGCCTCCGTCCCCACAATGAGCAGTTCTTC. Protein product: CASSQGSGPGRLRPHNEQFF.

The chain joins TRBV30 to TRBJ1-6; D gene unclear. Trimming removed 4 bases from V and 3 bases from J, with 22 bases in between. The germline V gene has CDR1 GTSNPN and CDR2 SVGIG (reference sequence). This CDR3 region has 18 residues. For the CDR3, the DNA is TGTGCCTGGAATACAGATCGGACGAGCAGCAACTATAATTCACCCCTCCACTTT. It is translated as CAWNTDRTSSNYNSPLHF.

In its sample, this clonotype was seen many times. V is TRBV9 and J is TRBJ1-1; D might be TRBD1 (6 bases). Trimming took off 3 bases at V and 5 bases at J, with 17 bases between the two ends. Germline lookup yields CDR1 SGDLS and CDR2 YYNGEE. The CDR3 has 15 amino acids. CDR3 protein: CASSGDRLGGTEAFF. CDR3 coding DNA: TGTGCCAGCAGCGGAGACAGGTTGGGTGGGACTGAAGCTTTCTTT. The full variable domain, in which reference TRBV9 and TRBJ1-1 provide the parts outside the CDR3, is DSGVTQTPKHLITATGQRVTLRCSPRSGDLSVYWYQQSLDQGLQFLIQYYNGEERAKGNILERFSAQQFPDLHSELNLSSLELGDSALYFCASSGDRLGGTEAFFGQGTRLTVV.

This clonotype was observed many times. V and J are TRBV7-3 and TRBJ2-5; 7 nucleotides align to TRBD1. The CDR3 has 13 residues. Losses at the gene ends were 3 bases for V and 4 bases for J; bases not matched to a gene: 2. CDR1 and CDR2 (germline): SGHTA, FQGTGA. Here the CDR3 reads CASSFYRGETQYF. The CDR3 DNA sequence: TGTGCCAGCAGCTTCTACAGGGGAGAGACCCAGTACTTC. The full variable domain, rest sourced from reference TRBV7-3 and TRBJ2-5, is GAGVSQTPSNKVTEKGKYVELRCDPISGHTALYWYRQSLGQGPEFLIYFQGTGAADDSGLPNDRFFAVRPEGSVSTLKIQRTERGDSAVYLCASSFYRGETQYFGPGTRLLVL.

This clonotype was detected only once. A much larger clonotype is one base distant, so this may be a read error. The chain combines TRBV5-4 with TRBJ1-1; D perhaps matches TRBD1 (5 bases). This CDR3 region has 14 residues. V shed 6 bases and J shed 4 bases, with 16 bases lying between them. Germline V lookup: CDR1 SGHNT, CDR2 YYREEE (reference sequence). CDR3 bases: TGTGCCAGCACCAACTACCTCGACAGCACTGAAGCTTTCTTT. Translation: CASTNYLDSTEAFF. The full variable domain, rest sourced from reference TRBV5-4 and TRBJ1-1, is ETGVTQSPTHLIKTRGQQVTLRCSSQSGHNTVSWYQQALGQGPQFIFQYYREEENGRGNFPPRFSGLQFPNYSSELNVNALELDDSALYLCASTNYLDSTEAFFGQGTRLTVV.

The table lists this clonotype with many counts. The chain couples TRBV5-1 to TRBJ2-2, with 7 bases aligning to TRBD2. The germline V gene encodes CDR1 SGHRS and CDR2 YFSETQ. The CDR3 is 15 amino acids. V lost 2 bases to trimming and J lost 3 bases; unmatched junction nucleotides: 4. The CDR3 bases are TGCGCCAGCAGCTTTTTTGCGGGAGACACCGGGGAGCTGTTTTTT. It yields the protein CASSFFAGDTGELFF.

The chain employs TRBV7-3 and TRBJ2-7; D unclear. The CDR3 has 13 amino acids. Germline-derived CDR1 and CDR2 are SGHTA and FQGTGA. V was trimmed by 5 bases and J by 3 bases, leaving 11 bases between them. This CDR3 reads CASSPLPGYEQYF. CDR3 in DNA: TGTGCCAGCAGCCCACTACCGGGCTACGAGCAGTACTTC.

In this sample, this clonotype turned up a few times. This chain uses TRBV6-5 with TRBJ1-5; possibly TRBD1 for D (6 bases). V shed 6 bases and J shed 0 bases, with 12 bases lying between them. Looked up from germline, CDR1 is MNHEY and CDR2 is SVGAGI. This CDR3 has 15 amino acids. The DNA for the CDR3 is TGTGCCAGCAGCTCGGACAGTTATAGCAATCAGCCCCAGCATTTT. Amino acid sequence: CASSSDSYSNQPQHF.

The chain has TRBV20-1 and TRBJ2-3, with D uncertain. V lost 7 bases, J lost 6 bases, and 11 bases lay in between. The germline V gene has CDR1 DFQATT and CDR2 SNEGSKA (reference sequence). The CDR3 consists of 11 residues. DNA of the CDR3: TGCAGTGGGATCCAACGGGATACGCAGTATTTT. Protein product: CSGIQRDTQYF.

This clonotype was observed a few times. The CDR3 region has the DNA TGTGCCAGCAGTGTCCGACAGGGTAACCAAGAGACCCAGTACTTC. Its translation is CASSVRQGNQETQYF. This chain joins TRBV6-1 and TRBJ2-5, with 7 bases matching TRBD1. V shed 4 bases, J shed 0 bases, and the junction held 5 bases outside the gene matches. Germline assignment: CDR1 MNHNS and CDR2 SASEGT. CDR3 size: 15 residues.

In this sample, this clonotype turned up many times. The rearrangement uses TRBV29-1 and TRBJ2-1; 8 bases line up with TRBD1. V gave up 6 bases and J gave up 1 base; unmatched junction bases: 5. The CDR3 is 14 residues long. Germline V CDR1 and CDR2: SQVTM, ANQGSEA. CDR3 nucleotide sequence: TGCAGCGTCACCGGGACAGGATCCTACAATGAGCAGTTCTTC. Protein: CSVTGTGSYNEQFF.

The chain joins TRBV7-9 to TRBJ2-3; D is unresolved. V lost 4 bases and J lost 0, with 20 bases in between. The CDR3 sequence is 18 residues long. Germline loops: CDR1 SEHNR, CDR2 FQNEAQ (reference sequence). This CDR3 reads CASSSALHILTSTDTQYF. The CDR3 DNA reads as TGTGCCAGCAGCTCCGCTCTTCACATCTTGACTAGCACAGATACGCAGTATTTT. Combining the CDR3 with reference TRBV7-9 and TRBJ2-3 gives the whole variable domain DTGVSQNPRHKITKRGQNVTFRCDPISEHNRLYWYRQTLGQGPEFLTYFQNEAQLEKSRLLSDRFSAERPKGSFSTLEIQRTEQGDSAMYLCASSSALHILTSTDTQYFGPGTRLTVL.

This clonotype was observed many times. The rearrangement links TRBV29-1 to TRBJ1-1, with 9 positions matching TRBD1. This CDR3 is 12 amino acids long. CDR1 and CDR2 from the germline V gene are SQVTM and ANQGSEA. V lost 5 bases, J lost 11 bases, and 9 bases stayed unmatched. CDR3 residues: CSVMTGQGRAFF. CDR3 bases: TGCAGCGTTATGACGGGACAGGGAAGGGCTTTCTTT.

This clonotype was counted at least ten times. The V gene is TRBV20-1, the J gene TRBJ1-6, with D uncertain. Germline V lookup: CDR1 DFQATT, CDR2 SNEGSKA (reference sequence). V was cut by 3 bases and J by 4 bases, with 4 bases left in between. This CDR3 contains 12 residues. The CDR3 coding sequence is TGCAGTGCTAGGCGGTATAATTCACCCCTCCACTTT. Encoded protein: CSARRYNSPLHF.

This clonotype was seen many times. The chain recombines TRBV6-1 with TRBJ2-2; D not certain. The V and J ends lost 6 bases and 3 bases respectively, with 8 bases between them. The CDR3 is 13 amino acids. In germline, CDR1 is MNHNS, CDR2 SASEGT. The CDR3, as DNA: TGTGCCAGCAGCCAACACCACACCGGGGAGCTGTTTTTT. Protein: CASSQHHTGELFF.

There are a few counts of this clonotype. The chain is built from TRBV20-1 and TRBJ1-1, with no clear D. Germline CDR1 and CDR2: DFQATT and SNEGSKA (reference sequence). V was pared by 6 bases and J by 9 bases, with 14 bases between. The CDR3 totals 11 residues. DNA for the CDR3: TGCAGTGCCCTGGAAACTCGGCAAGCTTTCTTT. Protein sequence: CSALETRQAFF.

This clonotype was seen only a few times. This chain uses TRBV29-1 with TRBJ2-7; either TRBD1 or TRBD2 may fit D (5 bases each). The CDR3 contains 13 residues. Trimming took 4 bases from V and 3 from J, leaving 13 bases between them. Germline assignment: CDR1 SQVTM and CDR2 ANQGSEA. This CDR3 reads CSVARDGGYEQYF. In DNA, the CDR3 is TGCAGCGTTGCACGGGACGGAGGCTACGAGCAGTACTTC.

This clonotype was counted at least ten times. The junction departs from germline at one end; a sequencing error may be responsible. The gene calls are TRBV30 and TRBJ1-1; no reliable D call. Germline V gene sequence: CDR1 GTSNPN, CDR2 SVGIG (reference sequence). The CDR3 extends over 12 amino acids. CDR3 nucleotide sequence: TGTGCCTGGAGTGTACTCACCGGAGTGGCGGGTTTT. Its protein product is CAWSVLTGVAGF. Complete variable domain (other parts from reference TRBV30 and TRBJ1-1): SQTIHQWPATLVQPVGSPLSLECTVEGTSNPNLYWYRQAAGRGLQLLFYSVGIGQISSEVPQNLSASRPQDRQFILSSKKLLLSDSGFYLCAWSVLTGVAGFGQGTRLTVV.

The chain couples TRBV4-1 to TRBJ2-1, with D perhaps matching TRBD2 (5 bases). The CDR3 covers 16 residues. Trimming shortened V by 1 base and J by 5 bases, and 15 bases separated the two germline ends. Germline CDR1 is MGHRA and CDR2 is YSYEKL. The CDR3 bases are TGCGCCAGCAGCCAAGGGCGCGCCCGGAGGAACAATGAGCAGTTCTTC. The encoded protein is CASSQGRARRNNEQFF.

This clonotype was detected only a few times. The chain carries TRBV29-1 and TRBJ2-1; TRBD1 matches 7 bases. The CDR3 is made up of 12 amino acids. The V segment lost 7 bases and the J segment 8 bases; nucleotides outside the gene matches: 8. Germline V CDR1 and CDR2: SQVTM, ANQGSEA. The CDR3 bases are TGCAGCGCTCGGACAGGCCTCGATGAGCAGTTCTTC. Translated: CSARTGLDEQFF.

The chain's CDR3 is CASSIQGGAGELFF. The CDR3 DNA follows: TGCGCCAGCAGCATACAGGGCGGGGCCGGGGAGCTGTTTTTT. This rearrangement joins TRBV5-1 to TRBJ2-2; possibly TRBD1 or TRBD2 for D (6 bases each). Germline V gene data show CDR1 as SGHRS and CDR2 as YFSETQ. The CDR3 extends over 14 amino acids. Trimming shortened V by 4 bases and J by 6 bases, and 13 bases separated the two germline ends.

The chain recombines TRBV3-1 with TRBJ1-2; 7 bases are a match to TRBD1. The CDR3 covers 15 residues. Germline lookup yields CDR1 LGHDT and CDR2 YNNKEL (reference sequence). Trimming took 4 bases from V and 5 from J; bases not matched to a gene: 10. The CDR3 here is CASSLKGGLGYGYTF. The CDR3 DNA sequence: TGTGCCAGCAGCCTAAAAGGGGGCCTTGGATATGGCTACACCTTC.